This TCR beta chain derives from a study of cytomegalovirus exposure and HLA in healthy donors. Study observations and caveats: In a later analysis, HLA-C alleles had the fewest associated TCRs, DRB1 alleles the most.

As concerns this clone: Its cognate antigen is unknown.

Vbeta (60) and Jbeta (13) primers were used in the PCR. Assay: immunoSEQ multiplex PCR; the TCRdb copy retains only in-frame clones and omits some. The table lists under 200,000 clones, 79% of them singletons. The donors, nominally healthy at sampling, likely had unrecorded immune exposures. Trimming took 3 bases from V and 2 from J, leaving 14 bases between them. Germline values: CDR1 MGHRA, CDR2 YSYEKL. The CDR3 covers 15 residues. V gene TRBV4-1 combines with J gene TRBJ2-7; perhaps TRBD1 as D (6 bases). This sequence originates from a woman in her forties or fifties in good health and CMV-seronegative. Sequencing used PBMCs. The CDR3 nucleotides read TGCGCCAGCAGCCATGTGACGGACAGCACCTACGAGCAGTACTTC. Its protein is CASSHVTDSTYEQYF.